The clone carrying this T cell receptor (beta chain) has only a few counts. Antigen: not known. This record belongs to a study of T cell responses to AZD1222 COVID-19 vaccine. Study as a whole: Pooled samples include second doses given at about 4 or 12 weeks.

Germline assignment: CDR1 MGHRA and CDR2 YSYEKL. The V gene lost 2 bases and the J gene lost 4 bases, with 10 bases spanning the gap. The CDR3 loop spans 14 amino acids. The study's findings and limits: Females outnumbered males among donors, who were mostly white British; clonal diversity was possibly underestimated.

The table came from immunoSEQ multiplex PCR; TCRdb's copy has only in-frame clones and leaves some out. The sample has tens of thousands of clones, 75% to 90% seen once. The specimen was peripheral blood, collected on day 0 of AZD1222 vaccination. The source of this sequence is an adult in good health. This sequence joins TRBV4-1 and TRBJ2-3; D is undetermined. CDR3 coding DNA: TGCGCCAGCAGCCAAAAGGGTATCGCAGATACGCAGTATTTT. Encoded protein: CASSQKGIADTQYF.